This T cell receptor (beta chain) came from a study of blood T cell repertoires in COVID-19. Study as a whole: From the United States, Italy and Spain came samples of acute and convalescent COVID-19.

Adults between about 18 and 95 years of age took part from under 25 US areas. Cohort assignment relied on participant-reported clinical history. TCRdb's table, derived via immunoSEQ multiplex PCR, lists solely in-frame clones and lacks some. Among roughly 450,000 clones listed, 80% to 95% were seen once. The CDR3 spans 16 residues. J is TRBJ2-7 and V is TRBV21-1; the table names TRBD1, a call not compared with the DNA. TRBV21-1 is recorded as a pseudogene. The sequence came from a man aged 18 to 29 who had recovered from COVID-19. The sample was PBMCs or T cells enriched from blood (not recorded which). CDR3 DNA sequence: TGTGCCAGCAGCAAAGAGGGGGCTCATTATACCTACGAGCAGTACTTC. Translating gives CASSKEGAHYTYEQYF.